This entry lists 20 T cell receptor beta chains sequenced from one sample in a study of OX40 agonist ivuxolimab in advanced cancers. Only in-frame clones appear in the TCRdb table, and some are missing; sequencing was by immunoSEQ multiplex PCR. The sample lists 73,000 or so clones; about 81% were seen once. The material sequenced was CD4+ or CD8+ T cells sorted from blood, taken in a trial of the OX40 agonist ivuxolimab. All receptors come from an adult with an advanced solid tumor such as melanoma, head and neck, liver or kidney cancer.

The rearrangement joins TRBV5-1 to TRBJ1-2, with 9 bases aligning to TRBD1. In germline, CDR1 is SGHRS, CDR2 YFSETQ. There are 16 residues in the CDR3. The V segment lost 0 bases and the J segment 6 bases; nucleotides outside the gene matches: 9. The DNA of the CDR3 is TGCGCCAGCAGCTTGGATGGTGTCGGGACAGGGAATGGCTACACCTTC. Amino acids: CASSLDGVGTGNGYTF. The variable domain in full, completed from reference TRBV5-1 and TRBJ1-2, reads KAGVTQTPRYLIKTRGQQVTLSCSPISGHRSVSWYQQTPGQGLQFLFEYFSETQRNKGNFPGRFSGRQFSNSRSEMNVSTLELGDSALYLCASSLDGVGTGNGYTFGSGTRLTVV.

V is TRBV27 and J is TRBJ2-1, with TRBD2 as a possible D gene (6 bases). Germline CDR1 is MNHEY and CDR2 is SMNVEV (reference sequence). V lost 8 bases, J lost 2 bases, and 16 bases lay in between. The CDR3 loop spans 15 amino acids. CDR3 nucleotide sequence: TGTGCCAGCGCAACTCGGGGGAGGACCTACAATGAGCAGTTCTTC. This codes for CASATRGRTYNEQFF.

The chain uses TRBV6-5 and TRBJ1-3; no clear D gene. This CDR3 is 14 amino acids long. From germline, CDR1 is MNHEY and CDR2 SVGAGI. V dropped 2 bases and J dropped 0 bases, with 5 bases sitting between them. The CDR3 loop reads CASSYGSSGNTIYF. The CDR3 nucleotides are TGTGCCAGCAGTTACGGGTCCTCTGGAAACACCATATATTTT.

The chain carries TRBV5-6 and TRBJ2-3, with a tentative D call TRBD2 (7 bases). This CDR3 contains 15 residues. Germline lookup yields CDR1 SGHDT and CDR2 YYEEEE. The V gene lost 9 bases and the J gene lost 1 base, with 18 bases spanning the gap. The CDR3 region is CATYAGGLGTDTQYF. DNA of the CDR3: TGTGCCACCTATGCCGGGGGGCTGGGCACAGATACGCAGTATTTT.

This chain links TRBV7-2 with TRBJ1-2; 8 bases match TRBD1. Germline CDR1 SGHTA, CDR2 FQGNSA. This CDR3 has 15 amino acids. V shed 5 bases and J 3 bases; nucleotides not matched to a gene: 8. The DNA for the CDR3 is TGTGCCAGCAGCATTCGGACAGGGACGCACTATGGCTACACCTTC. As protein: CASSIRTGTHYGYTF.

This clone was observed a handful of times. The gene calls are TRBV9 and TRBJ2-3; 10 bases match TRBD2. V trimming: 0 bases; J trimming: 1 base; junction bases outside the gene matches: 8. The CDR3 contains 18 residues. Germline V gene sequence: CDR1 SGDLS, CDR2 YYNGEE. CDR3 nucleotides: TGTGCCAGCAGCGTAGCTTCTAGCGGGGGAGTAGGCACAGATACGCAGTATTTT. It yields the protein CASSVASSGGVGTDTQYF.

The rearrangement uses TRBV6-1 and TRBJ1-3, with D unclear. The CDR3 has 14 amino acids. Trimming left V 5 bases short and J 1 base short, with 9 bases between. Germline CDR1 reads MNHNS; CDR2 reads SASEGT. For the CDR3, the DNA is TGTGCCAGCAGTAACACCCTATCTGGAAACACCATATATTTT. This gives the protein CASSNTLSGNTIYF.

This rearrangement joins TRBV19 to TRBJ2-7, with D unclear. Per the germline V gene, CDR1 is LNHDA and CDR2 is SQIVND (reference sequence). This CDR3 is 15 amino acids long. The V end lost 5 bases, the J end lost 3 bases, and 17 bases lay between the germline ends. The chain's CDR3 is CASSPRVGAFYEQYF. CDR3 coding DNA: TGTGCCAGTAGTCCAAGGGTCGGAGCTTTCTACGAGCAGTACTTC.

This chain connects TRBV5-1 to TRBJ2-2; D is uncertain. The germline V gene encodes CDR1 SGHRS and CDR2 YFSETQ. V shed 0 bases and J shed 4 bases, with 10 bases lying between them. The CDR3 contains 15 residues. In nucleotides, the CDR3 is TGCGCCAGCAGCTTGGGGTGGAGTCTCACCGGGGAGCTGTTTTTT. It codes for CASSLGWSLTGELFF.

V gene TRBV19 combines with J gene TRBJ1-5; tentative D call: TRBD1 (6 bases). The V and J ends lost 6 bases and 1 base respectively, with 10 bases between them. The germline CDR1 and CDR2 sequences are LNHDA and SQIVND (reference sequence). The CDR3 loop spans 14 amino acids. In DNA form, the CDR3 reads TGTGCCAGTAGGTTTACAGGGAGCAATCAGCCCCAGCATTTT. Its protein product is CASRFTGSNQPQHF.

The chain joins TRBV6-1 to TRBJ2-3, with D possibly TRBD2 on 7 matching bases. CDR3 length equals 15 residues. The V gene lost 2 bases and the J gene lost 2 bases, with 11 bases spanning the gap. Germline CDR1 and CDR2: MNHNS and SASEGT. This CDR3 is CASSEMAGATDTQYF. The CDR3 coding sequence is TGTGCCAGCAGTGAAATGGCGGGGGCCACAGATACGCAGTATTTT.

The V gene is TRBV6-6, the J gene TRBJ2-2; 9 bases fit TRBD1. V lost 4 bases, J lost 5 bases, and 2 bases stayed unmatched. The CDR3 sequence is 14 residues long. Germline V CDR1 and CDR2: MNHNY, SVGAGI (reference sequence). CDR3 nucleotide sequence: TGTGCCAGCAGTTCACAGGGGGCAACCGGGGAGCTGTTTTTT. The encoded protein is CASSSQGATGELFF.

This chain connects TRBV14 to TRBJ2-2; D is possibly TRBD1 or TRBD2 (5 bases each). From germline, CDR1 is SGHDN and CDR2 FVKESK. Trimming took 7 bases from V and 1 from J, leaving 10 bases between them. The CDR3 loop spans 14 amino acids. The CDR3: CASKLGVNTGELFF. The DNA for the CDR3 is TGTGCCAGCAAGTTGGGGGTGAACACCGGGGAGCTGTTTTTT. Using reference TRBV14 and TRBJ2-2 for the parts outside the CDR3, the full variable domain is EAGVTQFPSHSVIEKGQTVTLRCDPISGHDNLYWYRRVMGKEIKFLLHFVKESKQDESGMPNNRFLAERTGGTYSTLKVQPAELEDSGVYFCASKLGVNTGELFFGEGSRLTVL.

The CDR3, as DNA: TGTGCCAGCAGTTTAAGTGGGACGGTTAATCCCCAGCATTTT. Translated: CASSLSGTVNPQHF. The chain employs TRBV28 and TRBJ1-5; TRBD1 is a possible D gene (5 bases). The V end lost 2 bases, the J end lost 10 bases, and 15 bases lay between the germline ends. The CDR3 is 14 amino acids. CDR1 is MDHEN, CDR2 SYDVKM, per germline.

The chain combines TRBV30 with TRBJ1-4, with a possible D match to TRBD1 (5 bases). The CDR3 extends over 13 amino acids. The germline gives CDR1 GTSNPN, CDR2 SVGIG (reference sequence). Trimming left V 1 base short and J 7 bases short, with 10 bases between. CDR3 in DNA: TGTGCCTGGAGTGAAGGGGCGGGTGAAAAACTGTTTTTT. Its translation: CAWSEGAGEKLFF.

The rearrangement links TRBV28 to TRBJ2-3, with 7 bases lining up with TRBD1. This CDR3 contains 13 residues. CDR1 is MDHEN and CDR2 is SYDVKM in the germline V gene. Trimming at V came to 8 bases and at J to 6 bases, leaving 8 bases not matched to a gene. CDR3 in amino acids: CASLGQLGDTQYF. CDR3 DNA: TGTGCCAGCTTGGGACAGTTAGGTGATACGCAGTATTTT.

The chain has TRBV28 and TRBJ2-7; the match to TRBD2 covers 7 bases. CDR1 is MDHEN, CDR2 SYDVKM, per germline. Trimming removed 8 bases from V and 1 base from J; junction bases left unmatched: 5. This CDR3 has 13 amino acids. CDR3 region: CASWGGRSYEQYF. The CDR3 DNA sequence: TGTGCCAGCTGGGGGGGTAGGTCCTACGAGCAGTACTTC. Supplemented by reference TRBV28 and TRBJ2-7, the full variable domain reads DVKVTQSSRYLVKRTGEKVFLECVQDMDHENMFWYRQDPGLGLRLIYFSYDVKMKEKGDIPEGYSVSREKKERFSLILESASTNQTSMYLCASWGGRSYEQYFGPGTRLTVT.

V and J are TRBV9 and TRBJ1-2; 8 bases map to TRBD1. The V segment lost 0 bases and the J segment 3 bases; nucleotides outside the gene matches: 7. Germline V gives CDR1 SGDLS, CDR2 YYNGEE. CDR3 length: 16 residues. The CDR3 DNA sequence: TGTGCCAGCAGCGTAGCCGACAGGGGAGGGGACTATGGCTACACCTTC. Its protein is CASSVADRGGDYGYTF.

This clone appeared a few times. The gene calls are TRBV5-6 and TRBJ1-2, with TRBD1 identical over 7 bases. Germline-derived CDR1 and CDR2 are SGHDT and YYEEEE. The CDR3 runs 13 residues. J gave up 8 bases and V 2 bases, and 6 bases lay outside the gene matches. The CDR3 protein is CASSFTGDWGYTF. The CDR3 coding sequence is TGTGCCAGCAGCTTTACAGGGGATTGGGGCTACACCTTC.

This clone was detected a few times. The V gene is TRBV11-2, the J gene TRBJ2-7; D is unresolved. Deletions cut 6 bases from V and 4 bases from J, with 10 bases between. The CDR3 runs to 12 residues. Germline lookup yields CDR1 SGHAT and CDR2 FQNNGV. The CDR3, as DNA: TGTGCCAGCAGTTCGCTACGATACGAGCAGTACTTC. Encoded protein: CASSSLRYEQYF.